The next 3 T cell receptor beta chains were all read from a single sample in a study of T cell responses to AZD1222 COVID-19 vaccine. Clones were read by immunoSEQ multiplex PCR, and TCRdb kept only the in-frame ones, dropping some. The sample lists 140,000 to 150,000 clones; 80% to 95% were seen once. The sample consisted of peripheral blood, taken 28 days after the second AZD1222 dose. The source is an adult who received the AZD1222 COVID-19 vaccine.

This sequence joins TRBV7-9 and TRBJ1-1, with D unresolved. Between the trimmed V and J ends, which lost 3 bases and 7 bases, there was a span of 15 bases. Germline V gives CDR1 SEHNR, CDR2 FQNEAQ (reference sequence). This CDR3 comprises 14 residues. CDR3 protein: CASSFHRPSDEAFF. The CDR3 coding sequence is TGTGCCAGCAGCTTTCACCGGCCATCAGATGAAGCTTTCTTT.

V gene TRBV6-5 combines with J gene TRBJ1-2; TRBD1 matches 8 bases. J lost 8 bases, V lost 6 bases, and 5 bases had no gene match. The CDR3 runs 12 residues. The germline V gene has CDR1 MNHEY and CDR2 SVGAGI. CDR3 residues: CASSRGLQGYTF. The CDR3 coding sequence is TGTGCCAGCAGCAGGGGGCTTCAAGGCTACACCTTC.

The chain carries TRBV5-1 and TRBJ2-3; TRBD2 matches at 10 bases. V dropped 2 bases and J dropped 6; count of bases not matched to a gene: 9. The CDR3 totals 16 residues. Germline V gives CDR1 SGHRS, CDR2 YFSETQ. This chain's CDR3 is CASSFLSGRELDTQYF. CDR3 sequence (DNA): TGCGCCAGCAGCTTCTTGAGCGGGAGGGAGCTGGATACGCAGTATTTT.